This T cell receptor (beta chain) was sequenced for a study of cytomegalovirus exposure and HLA in healthy donors. Study observations and caveats: When the data were analyzed later, several of the most significant clusters appeared to be linked to common viral pathogens. Rare sequences made up most TCRs, while some public TCRs were found in many donors.

60 Vbeta and 13 Jbeta primers were used in PCR. In the study's own analysis: Unique TCR beta chains totaled some 80 million in a later count, with approximately 11 million of them shared. The protocol was immunoSEQ multiplex PCR, while the TCRdb copy is restricted to in-frame clones and leaves out a portion. V and J calls and clone size come straight from that table; D and trimming were deduced from the DNA. The sample shows fewer than 200,000 clones, roughly 80% of them seen only once. About this clone itself: The antigen is undetermined. The same CDR3 is also encoded by other DNA sequences in this sample.

This receptor was taken from a male donor in good health and CMV-seronegative. The material sequenced was PBMCs.

The CDR3 DNA is TGTGCCAGCAGGGGGACGGGGGGCAATCAGCCCCAGCATTTT. This translates into CASRGTGGNQPQHF. The chain recombines TRBV6-1 with TRBJ1-5; perhaps TRBD1 as D (5 bases). This CDR3 region has 14 residues. Trimming shortened V by 6 bases and J by 2 bases, and 11 bases separated the two germline ends. The germline CDR1 and CDR2 sequences are MNHNS and SASEGT.